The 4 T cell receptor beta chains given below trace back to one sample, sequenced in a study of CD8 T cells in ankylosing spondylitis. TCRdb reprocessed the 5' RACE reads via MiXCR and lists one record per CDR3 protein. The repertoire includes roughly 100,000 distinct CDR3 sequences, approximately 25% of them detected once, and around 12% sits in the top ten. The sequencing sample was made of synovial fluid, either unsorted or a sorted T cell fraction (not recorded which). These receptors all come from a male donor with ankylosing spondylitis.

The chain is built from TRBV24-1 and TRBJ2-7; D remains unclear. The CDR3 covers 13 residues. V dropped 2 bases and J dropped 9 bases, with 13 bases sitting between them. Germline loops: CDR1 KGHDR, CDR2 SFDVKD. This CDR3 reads CATSDSRPEPQYF. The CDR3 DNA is TGTGCCACCAGTGATTCCCGGCCGGAGCCGCAGTACTTC.

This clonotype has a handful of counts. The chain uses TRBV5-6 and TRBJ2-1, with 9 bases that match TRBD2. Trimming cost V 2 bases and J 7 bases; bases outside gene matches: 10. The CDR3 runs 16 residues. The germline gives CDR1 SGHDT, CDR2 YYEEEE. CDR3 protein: CASSLASSGAWNEQFF. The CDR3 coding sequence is TGTGCCAGCAGCTTAGCCTCTAGCGGGGCTTGGAATGAGCAGTTCTTC.

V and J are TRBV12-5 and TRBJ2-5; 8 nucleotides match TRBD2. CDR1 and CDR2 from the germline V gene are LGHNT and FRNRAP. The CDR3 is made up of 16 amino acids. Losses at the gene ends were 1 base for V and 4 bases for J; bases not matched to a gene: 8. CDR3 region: CASGLGAGASPETQYF. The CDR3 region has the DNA TGTGCTAGTGGTTTGGGAGCGGGAGCCTCCCCAGAGACCCAGTACTTC.

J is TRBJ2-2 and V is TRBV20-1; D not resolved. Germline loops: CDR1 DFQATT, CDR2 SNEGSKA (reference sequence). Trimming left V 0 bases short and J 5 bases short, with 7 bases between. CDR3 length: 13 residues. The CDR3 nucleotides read TGCAGTGCTAGAGACCAGCCGACCGGGGAGCTGTTTTTT. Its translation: CSARDQPTGELFF.